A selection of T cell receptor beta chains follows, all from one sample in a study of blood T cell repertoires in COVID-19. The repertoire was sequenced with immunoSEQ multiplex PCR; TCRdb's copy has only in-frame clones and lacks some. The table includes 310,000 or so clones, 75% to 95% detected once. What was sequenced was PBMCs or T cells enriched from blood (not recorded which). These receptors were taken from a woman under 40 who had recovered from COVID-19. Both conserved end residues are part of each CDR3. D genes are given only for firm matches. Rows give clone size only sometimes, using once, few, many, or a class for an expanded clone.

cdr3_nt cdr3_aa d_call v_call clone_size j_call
TGCAGCGTTCAAGGAAACACCATATATTTT CSVQGNTIYF NA TRBV29-1 NA TRBJ1-3
TGTGCCAGCTCACCACCGAAGGGGGCGCAGGGAAACACCATATATTTT CASSPPKGAQGNTIYF TRBD1 TRBV18 NA TRBJ1-3
TGTGCCAGCAGCTTGGGACAGGGGTTCGATGGCTACACCTTC CASSLGQGFDGYTF TRBD1 TRBV5-6 NA TRBJ1-2
TGTGCCAGCAGCCCGCAAGGGGGCGAGCAGTTCTTC CASSPQGGEQFF TRBD1 TRBV7-9 NA TRBJ2-1
TGTGCCAGCGGCCTGACAGGGGAAGCTTTCTTT CASGLTGEAFF NA TRBV21-1 NA TRBJ1-1
TGTGCCAGCAGCTTAGGGGGACTAGCGGGAGCAGATACGCAGTATTTT CASSLGGLAGADTQYF TRBD2 TRBV11-2 NA TRBJ2-3
TGTGCCAGCTCACCCGGGACAGAACCGCAATATGGCTACACCTTC CASSPGTEPQYGYTF TRBD1 TRBV18 NA TRBJ1-2
TGCGCCAGCAGCCAGGACAGGGAAGCTTTCTTT CASSQDREAFF TRBD1 TRBV5-1 NA TRBJ1-1
TGTGCCAGCAGCCCACATGAGCGGGAGCAGTACTTC CASSPHEREQYF NA TRBV28 NA TRBJ2-7
TGCGCCAGCAGCCAAGAGTATCCGTCTCCCTACGAGCAGTACTTC CASSQEYPSPYEQYF NA TRBV4-3 NA TRBJ2-7
TGTGCCAGCAGCCGAATTGCAGGGAACACCGGGGAGCTGTTTTTT CASSRIAGNTGELFF NA TRBV7-9 few TRBJ2-2
TGTGCCAGCGGGACAGGGAACACCGGGGAGCTGTTTTTT CASGTGNTGELFF TRBD1 TRBV12-3/TRBV12-4 NA TRBJ2-2
TGTGCCATCCCGTGGGGGGCTAGCGGGAGGGCCCGAACAGATACGCAGTATTTT CAIPWGASGRARTDTQYF TRBD2 TRBV10-3 NA TRBJ2-3
TGTGCCATCAGTGAGTGGGGAGGAATCTACAATGAGCAGTTCTTC CAISEWGGIYNEQFF NA TRBV10-3 once TRBJ2-1
TGTGCCAGCAGGGGGGGATCCTCTCTTATGAACACTGAAGCTTTCTTT CASRGGSSLMNTEAFF NA TRBV28 few TRBJ1-1
TGTGCCAGCAGTACGCTTCCGGGACAGGGGAAGCATGAAAAACTGTTTTTT CASSTLPGQGKHEKLFF TRBD1 TRBV6-2/TRBV6-3 NA TRBJ1-4
TGTGCCTGGGACAGGGAAAATCAGCCCCAGCATTTT CAWDRENQPQHF TRBD1 TRBV30 NA TRBJ1-5
TGTGCCATCAGTGAGTCGCCCGGGCCAGGAGGAACAGGAAACACCATATATTTT CAISESPGPGGTGNTIYF NA TRBV10-3 NA TRBJ1-3
TGTGCCAGCAGCGAGGGACTAGCGGGAGCTGACGGGGAGCTGTTTTTT CASSEGLAGADGELFF TRBD2 TRBV5-4 NA TRBJ2-2
TGTGCCTGGGGCGGGACAGACTCTGGAAACACCATATATTTT CAWGGTDSGNTIYF TRBD1 TRBV30 NA TRBJ1-3
TGTGCCAGCAGCTTAGGCAGGGTCACCGGGGAGCTGTTTTTT CASSLGRVTGELFF NA TRBV7-8 NA TRBJ2-2
TGTGCCACCAGCAACCCGGACAGGCCCCAAGAGACCCAGTACTTC CATSNPDRPQETQYF TRBD1 TRBV15 NA TRBJ2-5
TGTGCCAGCAGAAAGAGGGAACCAGGAGAGACCCAGTACTTC CASRKREPGETQYF NA TRBV27 NA TRBJ2-5
TGCAGCGTTGAGGGTAGCGGGACCGGTGGGCAGTTCTTC CSVEGSGTGGQFF TRBD2 TRBV29-1 NA TRBJ2-1
TGTGCCAGCAGTTTTTCATACAATGAGCAGTTCTTC CASSFSYNEQFF NA TRBV27 once TRBJ2-1
TGTGCCAGCTCTAACCCCGGGGGGTATAATGGCTACACCTTC CASSNPGGYNGYTF NA TRBV6-5 NA TRBJ1-2
TGCAGCGTTTCCGATGGCTACACCTTC CSVSDGYTF NA TRBV29-1 NA TRBJ1-2
TGTGCCAGTAGCCATCGGGAGATAGGGCTCGAAGCTTTCTTT CASSHREIGLEAFF NA TRBV19 NA TRBJ1-1
TGTGCCAGCAGTGTTGACAGCAGCTCCTACAATGAGCAGTTCTTC CASSVDSSSYNEQFF NA TRBV2 NA TRBJ2-1
TGTGCCAGCAGTTCGGGTGAGGGGGCGGTTGGAAACACCATATATTTT CASSSGEGAVGNTIYF TRBD1 TRBV28 NA TRBJ1-3
TGTGCCAGCAGCCTCCAGAAGGCGGGCGCCTACGAGCAGTACTTC CASSLQKAGAYEQYF NA TRBV5-4 NA TRBJ2-7
TGTGCCAGCTCAGATGGGGCAGGGGGCAACTATGGCTACACCTTC CASSDGAGGNYGYTF TRBD1 TRBV18 NA TRBJ1-2
TGTGCCAGCAGTAAGAACAGGAACACTGAAGCTTTCTTT CASSKNRNTEAFF NA TRBV12-3/TRBV12-4 NA TRBJ1-1
TGTGCTAGCAGCTTAACACTGGCTAGCGGGAGTCGGTACAATGAGCAGTTCTTC CASSLTLASGSRYNEQFF TRBD2 TRBV7-7 once TRBJ2-1
TGCGCCAGCAGTGACTTGGCGGGAGCTGGCAATGAGCAGTTCTTC CASSDLAGAGNEQFF TRBD2 TRBV10-1 NA TRBJ2-1
TGCGCCAGCAGCCCAGGGACAGGGGGCCAGCATTTT CASSPGTGGQHF TRBD1 TRBV10-2 NA TRBJ1-5
TGTGCCAGCTCACCAGGAACCGGGACAACTGGAAACACCATATATTTT CASSPGTGTTGNTIYF NA TRBV18 once TRBJ1-3
TGTGCCATCCGTCCCGGGACAGGGGGTCAAGCCAAAAACATTCAGTACTTC CAIRPGTGGQAKNIQYF TRBD1 TRBV10-3 NA TRBJ2-4
TGCGCCAGCAGTTTGACAGGGAACACTGAAGCTTTCTTT CASSLTGNTEAFF NA TRBV5-1 NA TRBJ1-1
TGTGCCAGCAGCCCCGGGGTAGCGGGAGATTACAATGAGCAGTTCTTC CASSPGVAGDYNEQFF TRBD2 TRBV28 NA TRBJ2-1
TGTGCCAGCAACACAGACAGGGGCAACTATGGCTACACCTTC CASNTDRGNYGYTF TRBD1 TRBV11-2 few TRBJ1-2
TGTGCCAGCAGTGCGGGAGGGCCTCTTACAGATACGCAGTATTTT CASSAGGPLTDTQYF TRBD2 TRBV2 NA TRBJ2-3
TGCGCCAGCAGCGCGTCGGACTTGACAGGGTTGCGCTATGGCTACACCTTC CASSASDLTGLRYGYTF TRBD1 TRBV5-1 NA TRBJ1-2
TGTGCCAGTAGTATGGGCAGGGGGTGGAATGAGCAGTTCTTC CASSMGRGWNEQFF TRBD1 TRBV19 NA TRBJ2-1
TGTGCCAGCAGCTTAGCTCAGGGGGACGGCTACGAGCAGTACTTC CASSLAQGDGYEQYF TRBD1 TRBV11-3 once TRBJ2-7
TGTGCCAGCAGCTTAGAAGTGGGGCAGGGCGGTCCTGGGGCCAACGTCCTGACTTTC CASSLEVGQGGPGANVLTF NA TRBV7-2 once TRBJ2-6
TGTGCCAGCAGCCAAAGTTGGGCTAGCTATGAGCAGTTCTTC CASSQSWASYEQFF NA TRBV3-1/TRBV3-2 NA TRBJ2-1
TGTGCCAGCAGGCTTTCGAATGGGGGCATTTACGAGCAGTACTTC CASRLSNGGIYEQYF NA TRBV6-4 NA TRBJ2-7
TGTGCCAGCAGTTCTTGGACAGGGAGCACAGATACGCAGTATTTT CASSSWTGSTDTQYF TRBD1 TRBV28 NA TRBJ2-3
TGCGCCAGCAGCAGACAGGGTGGTCAGCCCCAGCATTTT CASSRQGGQPQHF TRBD1 TRBV4-3 NA TRBJ1-5
TGTGCCAGCAGCCCGTTAGCAACTAATGAAAAACTGTTTTTT CASSPLATNEKLFF NA TRBV6-2/TRBV6-3 NA TRBJ1-4
TGTGCCAGCAGTTTATCAGGGGCTCGTCAGGCCGGGGAGCTGTTTTTT CASSLSGARQAGELFF NA TRBV28 NA TRBJ2-2
TGTGCCAGCTCACCACCAGGACTAGCCCAATACGAGCAGTACTTC CASSPPGLAQYEQYF TRBD2 TRBV18 NA TRBJ2-7
TGTGCCAGCAGGACTAGCGGGACCTACGAGCAGTACTTC CASRTSGTYEQYF TRBD2 TRBV27 NA TRBJ2-7
TGTGCCAGCAGAAAATTCAGTGGAGAGACCCAGTACTTC CASRKFSGETQYF NA TRBV28 NA TRBJ2-5
TGCGCCAGCAGCCATGACAGGGAAGGTGGAAACACCATATATTTT CASSHDREGGNTIYF TRBD1 TRBV4-3 NA TRBJ1-3
TGTGCCAGCTCGACGGACAGGATAAATTCACCCCTCCACTTT CASSTDRINSPLHF TRBD1 TRBV18 NA TRBJ1-6